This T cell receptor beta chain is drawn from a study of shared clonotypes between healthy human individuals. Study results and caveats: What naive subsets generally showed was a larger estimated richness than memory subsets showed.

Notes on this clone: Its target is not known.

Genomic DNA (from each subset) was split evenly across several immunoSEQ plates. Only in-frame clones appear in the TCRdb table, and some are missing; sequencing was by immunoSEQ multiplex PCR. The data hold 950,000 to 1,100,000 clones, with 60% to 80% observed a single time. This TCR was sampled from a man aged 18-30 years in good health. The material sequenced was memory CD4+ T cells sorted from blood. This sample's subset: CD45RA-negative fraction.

Here the CDR3 reads CASSQQSTTSYEQYF. CDR3 DNA: TGCGCCAGCAGTCAACAGTCCACGACCTCCTACGAGCAGTACTTC. The chain carries TRBV5-1 and TRBJ2-7; no reliable D call. Germline V lookup: CDR1 SGHRS, CDR2 YFSETQ. The CDR3 length is 15 residues. V dropped 5 bases and J dropped 0 bases, with 15 bases sitting between them.